This T cell receptor (beta chain) derives from a study of control samples from healthy donors and cancer patients. Method: immunoSEQ multiplex PCR; TCRdb's copy keeps in-frame clones and lacks some. This sample carries about 40,000 clones, more than 85% of them seen once, and the ten largest clones take about 3.5%. With 3 bases removed from V and 2 bases from J, the gap between germline ends came to 8 bases. Looked up from germline, CDR1 is SEHNR and CDR2 is FQNEAQ (reference sequence). This CDR3 is 14 amino acids long. This chain links TRBV7-9 with TRBJ2-1, with D maybe TRBD2 (6 bases). Sequencing was performed on blood. This clonotype originated in a woman aged 45-60 years in good health. The CDR3 region is CASSLAGTYNEQFF. In DNA, the CDR3 is TGTGCCAGCAGCTTGGCGGGGACCTACAATGAGCAGTTCTTC.